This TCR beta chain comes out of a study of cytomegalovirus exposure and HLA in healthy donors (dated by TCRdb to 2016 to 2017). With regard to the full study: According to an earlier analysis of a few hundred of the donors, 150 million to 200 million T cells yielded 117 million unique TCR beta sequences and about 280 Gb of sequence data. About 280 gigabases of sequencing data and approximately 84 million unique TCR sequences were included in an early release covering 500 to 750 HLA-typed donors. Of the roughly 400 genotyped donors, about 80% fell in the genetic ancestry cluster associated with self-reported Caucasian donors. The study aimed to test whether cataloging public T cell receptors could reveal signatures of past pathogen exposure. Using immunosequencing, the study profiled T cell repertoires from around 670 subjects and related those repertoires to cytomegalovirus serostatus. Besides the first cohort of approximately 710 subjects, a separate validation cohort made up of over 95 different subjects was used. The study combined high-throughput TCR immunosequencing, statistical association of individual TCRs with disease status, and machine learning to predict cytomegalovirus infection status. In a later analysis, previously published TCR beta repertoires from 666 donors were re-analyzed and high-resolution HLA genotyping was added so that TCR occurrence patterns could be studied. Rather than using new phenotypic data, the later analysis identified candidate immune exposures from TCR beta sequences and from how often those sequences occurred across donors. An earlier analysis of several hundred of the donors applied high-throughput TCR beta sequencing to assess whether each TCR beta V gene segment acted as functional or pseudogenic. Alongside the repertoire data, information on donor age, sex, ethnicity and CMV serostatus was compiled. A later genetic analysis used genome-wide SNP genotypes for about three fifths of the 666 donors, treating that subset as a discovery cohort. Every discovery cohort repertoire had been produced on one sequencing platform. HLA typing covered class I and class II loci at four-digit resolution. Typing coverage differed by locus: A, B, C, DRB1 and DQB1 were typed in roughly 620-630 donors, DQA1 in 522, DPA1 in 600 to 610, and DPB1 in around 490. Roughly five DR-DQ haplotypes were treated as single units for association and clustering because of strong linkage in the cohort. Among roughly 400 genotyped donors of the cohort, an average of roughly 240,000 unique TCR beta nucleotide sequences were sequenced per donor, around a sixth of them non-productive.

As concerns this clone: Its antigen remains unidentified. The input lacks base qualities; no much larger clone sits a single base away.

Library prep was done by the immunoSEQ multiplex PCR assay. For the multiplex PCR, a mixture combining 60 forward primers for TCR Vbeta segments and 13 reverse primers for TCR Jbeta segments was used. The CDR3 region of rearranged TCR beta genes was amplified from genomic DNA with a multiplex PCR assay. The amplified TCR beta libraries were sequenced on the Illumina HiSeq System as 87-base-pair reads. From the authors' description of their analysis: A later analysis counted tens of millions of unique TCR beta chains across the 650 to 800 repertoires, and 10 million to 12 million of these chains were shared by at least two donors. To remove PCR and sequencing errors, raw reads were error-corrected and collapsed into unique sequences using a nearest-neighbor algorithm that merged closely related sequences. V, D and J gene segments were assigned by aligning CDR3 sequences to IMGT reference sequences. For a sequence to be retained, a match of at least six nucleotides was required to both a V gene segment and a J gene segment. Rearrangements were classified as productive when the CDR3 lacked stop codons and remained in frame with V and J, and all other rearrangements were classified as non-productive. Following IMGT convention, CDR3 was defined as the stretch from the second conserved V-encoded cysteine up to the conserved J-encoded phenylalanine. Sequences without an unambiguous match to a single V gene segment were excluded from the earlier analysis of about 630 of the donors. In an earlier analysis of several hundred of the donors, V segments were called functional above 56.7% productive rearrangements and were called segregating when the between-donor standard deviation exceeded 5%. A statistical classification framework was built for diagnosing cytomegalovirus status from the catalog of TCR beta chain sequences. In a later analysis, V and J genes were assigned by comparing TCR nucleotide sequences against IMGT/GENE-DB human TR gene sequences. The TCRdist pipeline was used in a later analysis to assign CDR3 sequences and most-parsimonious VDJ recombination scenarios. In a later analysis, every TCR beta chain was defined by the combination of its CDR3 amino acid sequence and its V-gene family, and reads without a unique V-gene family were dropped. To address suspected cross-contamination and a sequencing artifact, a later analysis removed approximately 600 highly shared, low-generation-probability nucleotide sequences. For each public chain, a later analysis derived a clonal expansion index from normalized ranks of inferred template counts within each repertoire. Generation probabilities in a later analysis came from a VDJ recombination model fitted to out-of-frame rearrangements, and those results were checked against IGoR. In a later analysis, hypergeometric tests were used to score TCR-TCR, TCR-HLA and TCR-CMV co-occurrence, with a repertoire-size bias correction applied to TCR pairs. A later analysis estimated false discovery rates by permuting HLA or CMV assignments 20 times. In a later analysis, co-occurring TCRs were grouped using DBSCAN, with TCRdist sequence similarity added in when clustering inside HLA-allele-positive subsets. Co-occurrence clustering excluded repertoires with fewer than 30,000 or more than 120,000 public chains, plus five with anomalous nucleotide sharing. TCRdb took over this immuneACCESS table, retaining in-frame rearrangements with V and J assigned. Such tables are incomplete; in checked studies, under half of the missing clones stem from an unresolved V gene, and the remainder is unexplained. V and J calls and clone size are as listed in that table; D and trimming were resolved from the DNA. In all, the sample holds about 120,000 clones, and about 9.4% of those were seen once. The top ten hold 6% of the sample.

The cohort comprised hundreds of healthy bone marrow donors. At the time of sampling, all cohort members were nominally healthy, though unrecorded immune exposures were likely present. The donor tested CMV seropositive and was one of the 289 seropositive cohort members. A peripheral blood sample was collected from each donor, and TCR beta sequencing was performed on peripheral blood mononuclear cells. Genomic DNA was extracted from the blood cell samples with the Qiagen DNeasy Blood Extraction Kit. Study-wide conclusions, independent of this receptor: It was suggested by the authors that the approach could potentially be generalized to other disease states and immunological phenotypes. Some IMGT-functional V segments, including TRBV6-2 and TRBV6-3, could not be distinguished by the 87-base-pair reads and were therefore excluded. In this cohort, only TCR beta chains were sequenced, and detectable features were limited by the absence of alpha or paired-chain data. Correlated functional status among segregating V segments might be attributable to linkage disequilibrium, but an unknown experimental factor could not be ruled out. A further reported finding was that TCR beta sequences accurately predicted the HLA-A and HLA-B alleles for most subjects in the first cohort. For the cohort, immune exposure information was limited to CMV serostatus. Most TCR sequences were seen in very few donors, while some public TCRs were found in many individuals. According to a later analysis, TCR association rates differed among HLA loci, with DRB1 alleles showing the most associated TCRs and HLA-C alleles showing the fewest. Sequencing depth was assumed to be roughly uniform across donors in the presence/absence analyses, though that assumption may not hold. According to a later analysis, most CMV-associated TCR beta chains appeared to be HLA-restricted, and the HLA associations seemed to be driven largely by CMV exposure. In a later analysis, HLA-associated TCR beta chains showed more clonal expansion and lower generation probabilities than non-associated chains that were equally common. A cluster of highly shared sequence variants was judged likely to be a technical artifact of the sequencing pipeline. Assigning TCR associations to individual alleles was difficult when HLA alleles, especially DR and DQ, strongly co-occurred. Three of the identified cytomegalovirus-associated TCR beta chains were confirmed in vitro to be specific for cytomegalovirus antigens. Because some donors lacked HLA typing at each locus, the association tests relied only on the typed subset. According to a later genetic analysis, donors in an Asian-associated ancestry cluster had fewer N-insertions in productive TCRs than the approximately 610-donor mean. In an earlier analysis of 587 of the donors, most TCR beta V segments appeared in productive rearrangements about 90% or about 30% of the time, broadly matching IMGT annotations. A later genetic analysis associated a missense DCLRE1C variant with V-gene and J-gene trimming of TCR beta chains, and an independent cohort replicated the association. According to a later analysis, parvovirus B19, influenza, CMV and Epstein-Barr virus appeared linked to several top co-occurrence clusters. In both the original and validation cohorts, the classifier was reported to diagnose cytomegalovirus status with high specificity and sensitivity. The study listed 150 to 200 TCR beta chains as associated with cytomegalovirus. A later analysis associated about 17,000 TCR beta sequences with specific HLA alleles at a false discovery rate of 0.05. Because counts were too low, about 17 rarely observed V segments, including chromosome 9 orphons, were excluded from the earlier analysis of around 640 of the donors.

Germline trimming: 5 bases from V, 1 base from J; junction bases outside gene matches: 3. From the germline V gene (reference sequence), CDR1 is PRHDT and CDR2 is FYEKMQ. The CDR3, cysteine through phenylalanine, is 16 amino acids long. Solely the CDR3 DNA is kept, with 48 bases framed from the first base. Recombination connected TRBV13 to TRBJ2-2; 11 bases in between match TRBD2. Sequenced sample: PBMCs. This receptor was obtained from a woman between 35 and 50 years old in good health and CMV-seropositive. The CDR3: CASSQLAGVNTGELFF. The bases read TGTGCCAGCAGCCAACTAGCGGGGGTGAACACCGGGGAGCTGTTTTTT.